Listed below are T cell receptor beta chains from one sample, sequenced in a study of T cell responses to AZD1222 COVID-19 vaccine. The assay was immunoSEQ multiplex PCR, and TCRdb's table has in-frame clones only and misses some. Counted here are approximately 180,000 clones, about nine tenths occurring once; the ten biggest clones make up 2.5% to 3.5%. This specimen consisted of peripheral blood, obtained on day 0 of AZD1222 vaccination. These TCRs come from an adult in good health. Both conserved end residues are part of each CDR3. The D gene is left open where the match is weak. A row's size may be missing; if present it is once, few, many or a size class.

v_gene	abundance	j_gene	d_gene	CDR3aa	CDR3nt
TRBV20-1	-	TRBJ2-3	TRBD2	CSASARGGAGADTQYF	TGCAGTGCTAGTGCGCGCGGGGGGGCCGGTGCAGATACGCAGTATTTT
TRBV27	-	TRBJ2-1	-	CASSSPGLRGREQFF	TGTGCCAGCAGTTCTCCCGGGCTCAGAGGGAGGGAGCAGTTCTTC
TRBV7-2	-	TRBJ2-7	TRBD2	CASSRGGGRYEQYF	TGTGCCAGCAGCCGCGGGGGGGGCCGGTACGAGCAGTACTTC
TRBV3-1/TRBV3-2	-	TRBJ2-1	-	CASSQGRRHNEQFF	TGTGCCAGCAGCCAAGGCCGGCGCCACAATGAGCAGTTCTTC
TRBV5-4	-	TRBJ1-3	-	CASSPGSTNTIYF	TGTGCCAGCAGCCCGGGATCGACCAACACCATATATTTT
TRBV6-1	-	TRBJ2-3	TRBD2	CASSELAGFSTDTQYF	TGTGCCAGCAGTGAACTAGCGGGGTTTAGCACAGATACGCAGTATTTT
TRBV7-3	-	TRBJ2-2	-	CASSLKSTGELFF	TGTGCCAGCAGCTTAAAGTCCACCGGGGAGCTGTTTTTT
TRBV10-3	-	TRBJ1-3	TRBD1	CAISEPAWQGARGNTIYF	TGTGCCATCAGTGAGCCCGCTTGGCAGGGGGCGCGAGGAAACACCATATATTTT
TRBV6-5	-	TRBJ1-4	-	CASKQGPSGKLFF	TGTGCCAGCAAACAGGGACCGAGTGGAAAACTGTTTTTT
TRBV7-2	-	TRBJ2-5	-	CASIQQPLGGTQYF	TGTGCCAGCATCCAGCAGCCCCTCGGAGGGACCCAGTACTTC
TRBV6-5	few	TRBJ1-5	TRBD1	CASSSGTENQPQHF	TGTGCCAGCAGTTCAGGGACAGAGAATCAGCCCCAGCATTTT
TRBV20-1	-	TRBJ1-3	-	CSASESGLFSGNTIYF	TGCAGTGCTAGTGAAAGTGGGTTATTCTCTGGAAACACCATATATTTT
TRBV7-2	-	TRBJ1-2	-	CASSLGPGPRGYTF	TGTGCCAGCAGCTTGGGCCCCGGGCCCCGGGGCTACACCTTC
TRBV6-4	once	TRBJ1-1	TRBD1	CASSNTAGTGSPEAFF	TGTGCCAGCAGTAACACAGCCGGGACAGGGTCCCCCGAAGCTTTCTTT
TRBV5-4	-	TRBJ2-7	-	CASSLARGLEQYF	TGTGCCAGCAGCTTGGCCAGGGGTCTGGAGCAGTACTTC
TRBV6-5	-	TRBJ2-5	-	CASSYSNDQGTQYF	TGTGCCAGCAGTTACTCGAACGACCAAGGGACCCAGTACTTC
TRBV11-2	once	TRBJ1-1	TRBD1	CASTRTVGPGQGTGAFF	TGTGCCAGCACTAGAACAGTTGGGCCGGGACAGGGTACGGGAGCTTTCTTT
TRBV5-5	once	TRBJ2-5	-	CASSFTYQETQYF	TGTGCCAGCAGCTTTACGTACCAAGAGACCCAGTACTTC
TRBV18	-	TRBJ1-4	-	CASSPFSGEHEKLFF	TGTGCCAGCTCACCATTCTCAGGGGAGCATGAAAAACTGTTTTTT
TRBV5-4	-	TRBJ1-4	-	CASSFRLSSTPTNEKLFF	TGTGCCAGCAGCTTTCGTCTCTCATCAACCCCAACTAATGAAAAACTGTTTTTT
TRBV10-3	-	TRBJ2-5	-	CAISGDSPSKQETQYF	TGTGCCATCTCTGGGGATAGTCCTAGCAAACAAGAGACCCAGTACTTC
TRBV5-1	-	TRBJ2-6	-	CASSLAVREAGANVLTF	TGCGCCAGCAGCTTGGCCGTAAGGGAAGCTGGGGCCAACGTCCTGACTTTC
TRBV10-3	-	TRBJ2-3	TRBD2	CAIGSSGGGADTQYF	TGTGCCATCGGGTCCAGCGGGGGAGGGGCAGATACGCAGTATTTT
TRBV4-3	-	TRBJ2-7	TRBD2	CASSQETGTRFYEQYF	TGCGCCAGCAGCCAAGAGACTGGGACTAGATTCTACGAGCAGTACTTC
TRBV29-1	-	TRBJ2-7	-	CSVGAAYEQYF	TGCAGCGTTGGGGCAGCCTACGAGCAGTACTTC
TRBV4-2	-	TRBJ1-3	TRBD1	CASSQELGGTGATGNTIYF	TGTGCCAGCAGCCAAGAATTAGGGGGGACAGGGGCAACTGGAAACACCATATATTTT
TRBV6-6	-	TRBJ1-2	-	CASSYSGGGYTF	TGTGCCAGCAGTTACTCAGGTGGTGGCTACACCTTC
TRBV19	-	TRBJ1-1	-	CASRGRDAWVFF	TGTGCCAGTAGAGGCAGGGACGCTTGGGTTTTCTTT
TRBV7-2	-	TRBJ2-3	-	CASSRGGSTDTQYF	TGTGCCAGCAGCAGAGGCGGCAGCACAGATACGCAGTATTTT
TRBV4-1	-	TRBJ1-2	-	CASSQAVSYGYTF	TGCGCCAGCAGCCAAGCGGTATCCTATGGCTACACCTTC
TRBV5-4	-	TRBJ2-2	TRBD2	CASSFPGLDVTGELFF	TGTGCCAGCAGCTTTCCGGGACTAGACGTCACCGGGGAGCTGTTTTTT
TRBV5-1	-	TRBJ2-7	TRBD1	CASIKSPRDRGQYEQYF	TGCGCCAGCATCAAATCTCCCCGGGACAGGGGGCAATACGAGCAGTACTTC
TRBV9	-	TRBJ1-1	-	CASSVDTGLNTEAFF	TGTGCCAGCAGCGTAGACACAGGGCTGAACACTGAAGCTTTCTTT
TRBV15	-	TRBJ1-2	TRBD1	CATSRETGVRGYTF	TGTGCCACCAGCAGAGAGACAGGGGTACGTGGCTACACCTTC
TRBV5-6	few	TRBJ1-5	-	CASSLGPPGPQHF	TGTGCCAGCAGCTTGGGGCCGCCGGGGCCCCAGCATTTT
TRBV9	-	TRBJ2-7	-	CASSHSNWTAVREQYF	TGTGCCAGCAGCCATTCCAACTGGACGGCGGTGCGCGAGCAGTACTTC
TRBV6-2/TRBV6-3	-	TRBJ1-1	-	CASSYTLTGNTEAFF	TGTGCCAGCAGTTACACCCTTACAGGGAACACTGAAGCTTTCTTT
TRBV10-2	-	TRBJ1-3	-	CASSRQSLNTIYF	TGCGCCAGCAGTCGACAGTCCTTGAACACCATATATTTT
TRBV5-6	-	TRBJ2-6	TRBD1	CASSRTGSGANVLTF	TGTGCCAGCAGCAGGACAGGGTCTGGGGCCAACGTCCTGACTTTC
TRBV15	-	TRBJ1-3	-	CATSPGGAGNTIYF	TGTGCCACCTCCCCTGGAGGTGCTGGAAACACCATATATTTT
TRBV19	-	TRBJ2-2	TRBD1	CASVDRGDTGELFF	TGTGCCAGTGTAGACAGGGGGGACACCGGGGAGCTGTTTTTT
TRBV21-1	-	TRBJ1-5	-	CASSKDRDRWSNQPQHF	TGTGCCAGCAGCAAAGACCGGGACCGGTGGAGCAATCAGCCCCAGCATTTT
TRBV19	-	TRBJ1-2	-	CASSIVRGRSNYGYTF	TGTGCCAGTAGTATAGTGCGGGGCCGATCTAACTATGGCTACACCTTC
TRBV7-9	-	TRBJ2-7	-	CASSFSLGGDYEQYF	TGTGCCAGCAGCTTCTCTCTAGGGGGGGACTACGAGCAGTACTTC
TRBV12-3/TRBV12-4	-	TRBJ1-2	TRBD1	CASSMGQGSGYTF	TGTGCCAGCAGCATGGGACAGGGAAGCGGCTACACCTTC
TRBV7-8	-	TRBJ2-3	-	CASSLVQGSDTQYF	TGTGCCAGCAGCTTAGTTCAGGGCTCAGATACGCAGTATTTT
TRBV27	-	TRBJ2-1	TRBD1	CASSLLTGYNEQFF	TGTGCCAGCAGTTTATTGACAGGGTACAATGAGCAGTTCTTC
TRBV10-1	-	TRBJ2-6	-	CASRGGRSCSGANVLTF	TGCGCCAGCAGGGGGGGACGGTCCTGCTCTGGGGCCAACGTCCTGACTTTC
TRBV27	-	TRBJ2-1	-	CASTNYNEQFF	TGTGCCAGCACCAATTACAATGAGCAGTTCTTC
TRBV27	-	TRBJ2-3	TRBD1	CAIVQGERGDTQYF	TGTGCCATAGTACAGGGGGAGCGTGGAGATACGCAGTATTTT
TRBV4-3	-	TRBJ2-7	-	CASSQDLFSYEQYF	TGCGCCAGCAGCCAAGATCTGTTCTCCTACGAGCAGTACTTC
TRBV27	-	TRBJ2-7	TRBD2	CATSRGVRTYF	TGTGCCACCTCGCGGGGGGTAAGAACGTACTTC
TRBV15	-	TRBJ1-6	-	CATADVPNSPLHF	TGTGCCACCGCTGACGTCCCGAATTCACCCCTCCACTTT
TRBV10-3	-	TRBJ2-5	-	CAISESTQGLETQYF	TGTGCCATCAGTGAGTCGACTCAGGGCCTGGAGACCCAGTACTTC